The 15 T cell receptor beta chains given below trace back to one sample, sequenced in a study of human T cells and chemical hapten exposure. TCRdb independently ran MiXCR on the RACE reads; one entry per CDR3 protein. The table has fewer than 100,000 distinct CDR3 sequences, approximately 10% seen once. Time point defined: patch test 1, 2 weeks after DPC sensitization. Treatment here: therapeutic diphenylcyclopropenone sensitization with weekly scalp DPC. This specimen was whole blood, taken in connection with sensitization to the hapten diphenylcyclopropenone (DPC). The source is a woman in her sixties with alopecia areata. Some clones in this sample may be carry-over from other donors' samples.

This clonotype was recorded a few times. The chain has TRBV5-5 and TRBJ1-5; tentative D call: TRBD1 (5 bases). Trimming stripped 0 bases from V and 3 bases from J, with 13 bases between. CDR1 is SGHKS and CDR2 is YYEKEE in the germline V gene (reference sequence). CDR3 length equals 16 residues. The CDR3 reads CASSLVRGGINQPQHF. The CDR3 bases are TGTGCCAGCAGCTTGGTGAGGGGCGGAATCAATCAGCCCCAGCATTTT.

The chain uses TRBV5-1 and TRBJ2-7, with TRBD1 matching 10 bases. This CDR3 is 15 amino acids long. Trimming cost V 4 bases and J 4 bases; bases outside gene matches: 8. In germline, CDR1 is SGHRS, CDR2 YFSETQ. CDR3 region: CASSNSGTGVYEQYF. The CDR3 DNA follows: TGCGCCAGCAGCAATTCCGGGACAGGGGTGTACGAGCAGTACTTC.

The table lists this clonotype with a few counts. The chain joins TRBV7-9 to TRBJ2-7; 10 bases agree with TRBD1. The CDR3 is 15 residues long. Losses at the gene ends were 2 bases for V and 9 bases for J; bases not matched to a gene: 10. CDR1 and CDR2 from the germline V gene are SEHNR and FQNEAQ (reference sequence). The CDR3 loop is CASSLSDRGRGGQYF. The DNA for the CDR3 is TGTGCCAGCAGCTTATCCGACAGGGGGCGAGGCGGGCAGTACTTC.

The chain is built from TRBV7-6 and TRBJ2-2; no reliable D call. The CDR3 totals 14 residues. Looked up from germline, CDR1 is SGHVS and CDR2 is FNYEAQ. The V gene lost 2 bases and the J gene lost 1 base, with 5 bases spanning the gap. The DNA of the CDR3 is TGTGCCAGCAGCTTATGGCAGAACACCGGGGAGCTGTTTTTT. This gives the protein CASSLWQNTGELFF.

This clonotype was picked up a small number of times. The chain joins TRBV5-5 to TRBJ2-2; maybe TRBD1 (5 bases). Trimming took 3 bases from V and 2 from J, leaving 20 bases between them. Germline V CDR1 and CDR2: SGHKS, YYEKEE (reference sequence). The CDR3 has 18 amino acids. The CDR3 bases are TGTGCCAGCAGCTCGAACCGACAGCAACTCCTTAACACCGGGGAGCTGTTTTTT. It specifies CASSSNRQQLLNTGELFF.

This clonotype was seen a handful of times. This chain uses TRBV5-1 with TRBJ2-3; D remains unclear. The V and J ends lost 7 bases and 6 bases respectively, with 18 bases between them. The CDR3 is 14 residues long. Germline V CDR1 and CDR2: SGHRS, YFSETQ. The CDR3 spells CASRNVRGRDTQYF. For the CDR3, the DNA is TGCGCCAGCCGTAACGTTCGTGGTCGGGATACGCAGTATTTT.

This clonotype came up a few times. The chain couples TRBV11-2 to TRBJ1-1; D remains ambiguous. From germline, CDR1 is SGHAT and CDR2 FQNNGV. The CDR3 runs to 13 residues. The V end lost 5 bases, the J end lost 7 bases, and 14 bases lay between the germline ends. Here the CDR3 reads CASSPVSPIEAFF. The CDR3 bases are TGTGCCAGCAGCCCGGTCTCCCCGATTGAAGCTTTCTTT.

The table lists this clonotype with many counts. CDR3 in amino acids: CASTLSPLRGGDEQFF. The CDR3, as DNA: TGTGCCAGCACCCTTAGTCCTTTGCGGGGAGGCGATGAGCAGTTCTTC. V is TRBV7-2 and J is TRBJ2-1; D possibly corresponds to TRBD2 (6 bases). Looked up from germline, CDR1 is SGHTA and CDR2 is FQGNSA. The CDR3 runs to 16 residues. V was pared by 7 bases and J by 8 bases, with 24 bases between. The full variable domain, completed using reference TRBV7-2 and TRBJ2-1, is GAGVSQSPSNKVTEKGKDVELRCDPISGHTALYWYRQSLGQGLEFLIYFQGNSAPDKSGLPSDRFSAERTGGSVSTLTIQRTQQEDSAVYLCASTLSPLRGGDEQFFGPGTRLTVL.

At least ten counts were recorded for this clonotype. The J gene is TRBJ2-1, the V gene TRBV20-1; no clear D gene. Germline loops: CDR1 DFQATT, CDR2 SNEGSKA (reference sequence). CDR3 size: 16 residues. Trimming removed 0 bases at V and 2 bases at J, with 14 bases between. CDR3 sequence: CSARDWAGATYNEQFF. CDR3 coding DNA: TGCAGTGCTAGAGATTGGGCAGGAGCAACCTACAATGAGCAGTTCTTC.

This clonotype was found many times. Here the CDR3 DNA reads TGCGCCAGCAGCCAAGTTCGCCCCGGGACAGTAAACACTGAAGCTTTCTTT. The encoded protein is CASSQVRPGTVNTEAFF. The chain joins TRBV4-1 to TRBJ1-1; 7 bases match TRBD1. CDR1 and CDR2 from the germline V gene are MGHRA and YSYEKL. V shed 1 base and J 2 bases; nucleotides not matched to a gene: 10. The CDR3 is 17 residues long.

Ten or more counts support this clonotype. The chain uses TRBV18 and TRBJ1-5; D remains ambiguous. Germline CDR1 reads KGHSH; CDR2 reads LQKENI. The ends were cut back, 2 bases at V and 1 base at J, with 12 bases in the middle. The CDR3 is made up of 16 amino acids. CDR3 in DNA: TGTGCCAGCTCACCATCCAACCCCTGGAGCAATCAGCCCCAGCATTTT. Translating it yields CASSPSNPWSNQPQHF.

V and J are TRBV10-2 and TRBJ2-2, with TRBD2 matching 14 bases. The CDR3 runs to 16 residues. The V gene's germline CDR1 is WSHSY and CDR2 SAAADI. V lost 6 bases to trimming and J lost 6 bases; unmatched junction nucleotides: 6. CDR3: CASSKPGLAGAGELFF. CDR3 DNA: TGCGCCAGCAGCAAGCCGGGACTAGCGGGAGCCGGGGAGCTGTTTTTT.

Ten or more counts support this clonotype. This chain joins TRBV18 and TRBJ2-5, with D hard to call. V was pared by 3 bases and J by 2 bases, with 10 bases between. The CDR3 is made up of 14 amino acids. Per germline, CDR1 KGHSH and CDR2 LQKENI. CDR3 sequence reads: CASSPQKRQETQYF. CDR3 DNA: TGTGCCAGCTCACCGCAGAAGAGGCAAGAGACCCAGTACTTC.

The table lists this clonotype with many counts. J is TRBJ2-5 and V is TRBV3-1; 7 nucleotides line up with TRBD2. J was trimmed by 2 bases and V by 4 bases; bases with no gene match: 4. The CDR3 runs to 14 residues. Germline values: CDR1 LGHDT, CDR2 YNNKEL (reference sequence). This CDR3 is CASSPRDYQETQYF. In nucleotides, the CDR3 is TGTGCCAGCAGCCCTCGGGACTATCAAGAGACCCAGTACTTC.

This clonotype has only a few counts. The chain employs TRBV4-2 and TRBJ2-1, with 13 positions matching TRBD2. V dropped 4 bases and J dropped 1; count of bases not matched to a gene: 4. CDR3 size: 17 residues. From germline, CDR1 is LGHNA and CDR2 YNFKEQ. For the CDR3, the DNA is TGTGCCAGCAGCCCTCGGACTAGCGGGGGATCCTACAATGAGCAGTTCTTC. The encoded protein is CASSPRTSGGSYNEQFF.